The present TCR beta chain was sequenced within a study of T-cell reconstitution after alpha-beta-depleted transplantation in children. Study conclusions and caveats: In some patients, recipient T cells and intrathymic progenitors surviving conditioning explained high day-60 diversity. Fresh T-cell production supplied most of the T-cell counts and diversity seen one year after transplant. Expanded graft clones, several hundred of them, were reportedly the source of alpha-beta T cells about two months after transplant.

J gave up 7 bases and V 3 bases, and 4 bases lay outside the gene matches. Germline lookup yields CDR1 SGHRS and CDR2 YFSETQ. The CDR3 consists of 13 residues. A word on this clonotype: The target antigen is unknown.

Construction of the TCRbeta library involved unique molecular identifiers. Each CDR3 protein gets one entry after TCRdb re-called the PCR reads with MiXCR. Of 15,000 to 20,000 distinct CDR3 sequences in the sample, 12% were seen once. Sequencing used PBMCs, mostly from graft donor cells, obtained 180 days after TCRalphabeta/CD19-depleted stem cell transplant. The V and J genes are TRBV5-1 and TRBJ1-2; 9 bases agree with TRBD1. The sequence was obtained from a boy in the first two years of life who had a stem cell transplant for Wiskott-Aldrich syndrome, so the T cells may come from the graft donor. The CDR3 is CASSWDRELGYTF. DNA for the CDR3: TGCGCCAGCAGCTGGGACAGGGAGCTTGGCTACACCTTC.